The clone carrying this T cell receptor (beta chain) has a count of ten or more. The antigen is not known. The germline gives CDR1 MDHEN, CDR2 SYDVKM. This CDR3 is 14 amino acids long. V was trimmed by 4 bases and J by 11 bases, leaving 15 bases between them. The source of the sample is a study of beta chain features in type 1 diabetes. General study points: TCRB CDR3s from Type 1 diabetes patients were moderately but significantly shorter in all four CD4+ subsets.

The whole isolated RNA underwent reverse transcription, so sequencing captured expressed TCRB transcripts. The repertoire was sequenced with immunoSEQ multiplex PCR; TCRdb's copy has only in-frame clones and lacks some. This sample has 300,000 to 400,000 clones, with over 8.5% found just once. CD4+ naive, central memory, regulatory and stem cell-like memory cells were sorted via CD45RO/CCR7/CD25/CD127/CD95/CD27. The V gene is TRBV28, the J gene TRBJ2-6; D perhaps matches TRBD1 (5 bases). Source material: central memory CD4+ T cells from blood. This receptor was taken from a man aged 25-40 years with type 1 diabetes. The CDR3 protein is CASSSGQGVYVLTF. Here the CDR3 DNA reads TGTGCCAGCAGTTCCGGGCAGGGTGTTTACGTCCTGACTTTC.